The clone carrying this TCR beta chain has more than one count but fewer than ten. The data belong to a study of T cells after yellow fever vaccination. In TCRdb, the 5' RACE reads were re-called with MiXCR into one record per CDR3 protein. Here the sample spans roughly 320,000 distinct CDR3 sequences, roughly a tenth being singletons. The CDR3 runs 15 residues. The germline V gene has CDR1 SGHRS and CDR2 YFSETQ. Trimming shortened V by 3 bases and J by 9 bases, and 19 bases separated the two germline ends. This rearrangement joins TRBV5-1 to TRBJ2-1; D possibly corresponds to TRBD1 (5 bases). Sequencing was performed on CD4+ T cells sorted from PBMCs, taken 45 days after the yellow fever booster vaccination. The receptor's source is a man aged 18-30 years who received the YFV17D yellow fever vaccine. This chain's CDR3 is CASSSPSDGHIEQFF. Written as DNA, the CDR3 is TGCGCCAGCAGCTCCCCCAGCGACGGACATATTGAGCAGTTCTTC.